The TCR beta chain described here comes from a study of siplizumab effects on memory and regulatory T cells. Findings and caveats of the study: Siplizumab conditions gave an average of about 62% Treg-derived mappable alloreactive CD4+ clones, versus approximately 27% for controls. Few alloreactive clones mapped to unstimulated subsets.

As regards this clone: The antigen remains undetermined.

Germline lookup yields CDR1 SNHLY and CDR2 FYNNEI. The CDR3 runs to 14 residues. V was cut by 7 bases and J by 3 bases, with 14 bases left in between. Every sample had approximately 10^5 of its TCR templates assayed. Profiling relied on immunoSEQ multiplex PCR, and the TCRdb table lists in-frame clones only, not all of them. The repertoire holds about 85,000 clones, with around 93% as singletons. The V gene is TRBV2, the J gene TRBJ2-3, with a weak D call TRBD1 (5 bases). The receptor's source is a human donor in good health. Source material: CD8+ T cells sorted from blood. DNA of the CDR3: TGTGCCAGCAACGGTTTAGGGGAAACAGATACGCAGTATTTT. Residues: CASNGLGETDTQYF.